A selection of T cell receptor beta chains follows, all from one sample in a study of naive and memory T cell subsets. Via MiXCR, TCRdb re-called the UMI-ligation and nested PCR reads, giving one row per CDR3 protein. The table shows over 30,000 distinct CDR3 sequences, with roughly 20% occurring only once. The sequencing input was effector memory CD4+ T cells from blood. The origin of the receptors is a human donor in good health. Each CDR3 is given with its conserved first and last residue. A D gene is named only where the DNA matches it firmly. Clone size, where shown, is once, few, many, or a class for clones that have expanded.

J gene: TRBJ2-2
D gene: -
V gene: TRBV6-5
clone size: -
CDR3 protein: CASRRSAGGELFF
CDR3 DNA: TGTGCCAGCAGACGTAGCGCGGGCGGGGAGCTGTTTTTT

J gene: TRBJ2-2
D gene: TRBD2
V gene: TRBV6-2/TRBV6-3
clone size: few
CDR3 protein: CASSSGSNTGELFF
CDR3 DNA: TGTGCCAGCAGTAGCGGGAGTAACACCGGGGAGCTGTTTTTT

J gene: TRBJ1-1
D gene: -
V gene: TRBV5-8
clone size: -
CDR3 protein: CASSLRTEAFF
CDR3 DNA: TGTGCCAGCAGCTTGAGGACTGAAGCTTTCTTT

J gene: TRBJ2-2
D gene: TRBD1
V gene: TRBV5-4
clone size: few
CDR3 protein: CASSLTGGSGELFF
CDR3 DNA: TGTGCCAGCAGTCTCACAGGGGGCTCCGGGGAGCTGTTTTTT

J gene: TRBJ2-5
D gene: -
V gene: TRBV9
clone size: -
CDR3 protein: CASSVGPAQETQYF
CDR3 DNA: TGTGCCAGCAGCGTAGGTCCAGCGCAAGAGACCCAGTACTTC

J gene: TRBJ1-2
D gene: -
V gene: TRBV20-1
clone size: medium-sized
CDR3 protein: CSAQKDSASRGYTF
CDR3 DNA: TGCAGTGCTCAGAAGGACAGTGCCTCTCGTGGCTACACCTTC

J gene: TRBJ2-3
D gene: -
V gene: TRBV20-1
clone size: -
CDR3 protein: CSASGGTDTQYF
CDR3 DNA: TGCAGTGCTAGTGGCGGCACAGATACGCAGTATTTT

J gene: TRBJ2-1
D gene: TRBD2
V gene: TRBV6-5
clone size: -
CDR3 protein: CASSSPSGPYNEQFF
CDR3 DNA: TGTGCCAGCAGTTCTCCTAGCGGACCCTACAATGAGCAGTTCTTC

J gene: TRBJ1-1
D gene: -
V gene: TRBV18
clone size: many
CDR3 protein: CASSPPVVQGTEAFF
CDR3 DNA: TGTGCCAGCTCACCGCCAGTTGTCCAAGGGACTGAAGCTTTCTTT

J gene: TRBJ1-5
D gene: -
V gene: TRBV19
clone size: -
CDR3 protein: CASRGQSINQPQHF
CDR3 DNA: TGTGCCAGTAGAGGACAGTCCATCAATCAGCCCCAGCATTTT

J gene: TRBJ1-1
D gene: -
V gene: TRBV2
clone size: -
CDR3 protein: CASSETANTEAFF
CDR3 DNA: TGTGCCAGCAGTGAGACAGCAAACACTGAAGCTTTCTTT

J gene: TRBJ2-1
D gene: TRBD1
V gene: TRBV12-3/TRBV12-4
clone size: -
CDR3 protein: CASSSSQGALGDEQFF
CDR3 DNA: TGTGCCAGCAGTTCCTCACAGGGGGCCCTCGGCGATGAGCAGTTCTTC

J gene: TRBJ2-1
D gene: TRBD2
V gene: TRBV11-2
clone size: -
CDR3 protein: CASSPTLSGRTAYEQFF
CDR3 DNA: TGTGCCAGCAGCCCGACCCTCAGCGGGAGGACGGCTTATGAGCAGTTCTTC

J gene: TRBJ1-5
D gene: -
V gene: TRBV6-5
clone size: medium-sized
CDR3 protein: CASSSQVNQPQHF
CDR3 DNA: TGTGCCAGCAGTTCACAGGTCAATCAGCCCCAGCATTTT

J gene: TRBJ2-1
D gene: -
V gene: TRBV7-6
clone size: medium-sized
CDR3 protein: CASSSQKTLRREPPYNEQFF
CDR3 DNA: TGTGCCAGCAGCTCCCAGAAAACCCTTCGGCGGGAACCTCCCTACAATGAGCAGTTCTTC

J gene: TRBJ2-7
D gene: -
V gene: TRBV6-5
clone size: once
CDR3 protein: CASSYSTTSYEQYF
CDR3 DNA: TGTGCCAGCAGTTACTCTACTACTTCCTACGAGCAGTACTTC

J gene: TRBJ2-7
D gene: -
V gene: TRBV6-5
clone size: few
CDR3 protein: CASSFPPGSYEQYF
CDR3 DNA: TGTGCCAGCAGTTTCCCACCCGGGTCCTACGAGCAGTACTTC

J gene: TRBJ2-3
D gene: TRBD2
V gene: TRBV29-1
clone size: -
CDR3 protein: CSVSSGSADTQYF
CDR3 DNA: TGCAGCGTTAGTAGCGGGAGTGCAGATACGCAGTATTTT

J gene: TRBJ2-7
D gene: TRBD1
V gene: TRBV7-2
clone size: -
CDR3 protein: CASSVQQGYEQYF
CDR3 DNA: TGTGCCAGCAGCGTACAACAGGGGTACGAGCAGTACTTC

J gene: TRBJ2-7
D gene: -
V gene: TRBV6-1
clone size: many
CDR3 protein: CASSERWDSYEQYF
CDR3 DNA: TGTGCCAGCAGTGAAAGGTGGGATAGCTACGAGCAGTACTTC

J gene: TRBJ1-1
D gene: -
V gene: TRBV10-2
clone size: -
CDR3 protein: CASNLRPNTEAFF
CDR3 DNA: TGCGCCAGCAATCTAAGGCCGAACACTGAAGCTTTCTTT

J gene: TRBJ2-1
D gene: -
V gene: TRBV28
clone size: -
CDR3 protein: CASSFGGGAQNEQFF
CDR3 DNA: TGTGCCAGCAGTTTTGGAGGGGGCGCACAGAATGAGCAGTTCTTC

J gene: TRBJ1-1
D gene: -
V gene: TRBV20-1
clone size: -
CDR3 protein: CSASRNSGEAFF
CDR3 DNA: TGCAGTGCTAGTCGAAACTCAGGTGAAGCTTTCTTT

J gene: TRBJ1-6
D gene: TRBD1
V gene: TRBV28
clone size: -
CDR3 protein: CASRDDRAQGSPLHF
CDR3 DNA: TGTGCCAGCAGGGACGACAGGGCTCAGGGTTCACCCCTCCACTTT

J gene: TRBJ2-2
D gene: -
V gene: TRBV6-2/TRBV6-3
clone size: -
CDR3 protein: CASRRMNTGELFF
CDR3 DNA: TGTGCCAGCAGAAGGATGAACACCGGGGAGCTGTTTTTT

J gene: TRBJ1-1
D gene: TRBD1
V gene: TRBV7-2
clone size: few
CDR3 protein: CASSIQPGQGGAFF
CDR3 DNA: TGTGCCAGCAGTATCCAACCGGGACAGGGAGGAGCTTTCTTT

J gene: TRBJ2-3
D gene: -
V gene: TRBV19
clone size: -
CDR3 protein: CASSTHLATDTQYF
CDR3 DNA: TGTGCCAGTAGTACCCACCTAGCAACCGATACGCAGTATTTT

J gene: TRBJ2-7
D gene: TRBD2
V gene: TRBV7-2
clone size: few
CDR3 protein: CASSLGSGGSRYEQYF
CDR3 DNA: TGTGCCAGCAGCTTAGGTAGCGGGGGATCTCGGTACGAGCAGTACTTC

J gene: TRBJ2-4
D gene: TRBD2
V gene: TRBV24-1
clone size: few
CDR3 protein: CATSDTGLAGGPYLLAKNIQYF
CDR3 DNA: TGTGCCACCAGTGATACGGGACTAGCGGGAGGGCCCTATCTTTTGGCCAAAAACATTCAGTACTTC

J gene: TRBJ1-5
D gene: -
V gene: TRBV7-8
clone size: many
CDR3 protein: CASSPEITSNQPQHF
CDR3 DNA: TGTGCCAGCAGCCCAGAAATCACTAGCAATCAGCCCCAGCATTTT

J gene: TRBJ1-2
D gene: TRBD1
V gene: TRBV12-3/TRBV12-4
clone size: many
CDR3 protein: CASIETGQGALHGYTF
CDR3 DNA: TGTGCCAGCATCGAGACAGGACAGGGGGCTCTCCATGGCTACACCTTC

J gene: TRBJ2-4
D gene: TRBD2
V gene: TRBV28
clone size: few
CDR3 protein: CASSFSGIAKNIQYF
CDR3 DNA: TGTGCCAGCAGTTTTAGCGGGATAGCCAAAAACATTCAGTACTTC

J gene: TRBJ2-7
D gene: -
V gene: TRBV5-6
clone size: many
CDR3 protein: CASSLDYEQYF
CDR3 DNA: TGTGCCAGCAGCTTGGACTACGAGCAGTACTTC

J gene: TRBJ1-1
D gene: TRBD1
V gene: TRBV27
clone size: -
CDR3 protein: CASSSRTGPNTEAFF
CDR3 DNA: TGTGCCAGCAGTTCCCGGACAGGGCCGAACACTGAAGCTTTCTTT

J gene: TRBJ1-3
D gene: -
V gene: TRBV6-2/TRBV6-3
clone size: few
CDR3 protein: CASSSAGTSGNTIYF
CDR3 DNA: TGTGCCAGCAGTAGCGCCGGGACCTCTGGAAACACCATATATTTT

J gene: TRBJ1-2
D gene: -
V gene: TRBV6-2/TRBV6-3
clone size: many
CDR3 protein: CASRAQGFDYGYTF
CDR3 DNA: TGTGCCAGCAGGGCACAGGGATTTGACTATGGCTACACCTTC

J gene: TRBJ2-5
D gene: -
V gene: TRBV20-1
clone size: -
CDR3 protein: CSASPQTFQETQYF
CDR3 DNA: TGCAGTGCTAGTCCACAGACCTTCCAAGAGACCCAGTACTTC

J gene: TRBJ1-3
D gene: TRBD1
V gene: TRBV13
clone size: -
CDR3 protein: CASSSYQGAWGNTIYF
CDR3 DNA: TGTGCCAGCAGCTCATATCAGGGGGCTTGGGGAAACACCATATATTTT

J gene: TRBJ2-2
D gene: -
V gene: TRBV2
clone size: -
CDR3 protein: CASSEGYITGELFF
CDR3 DNA: TGTGCCAGCAGTGAAGGATACATCACCGGGGAGCTGTTTTTT

J gene: TRBJ1-1
D gene: -
V gene: TRBV18
clone size: few
CDR3 protein: CASSQRAQNTEAFF
CDR3 DNA: TGTGCCAGCTCACAAAGGGCCCAGAACACTGAAGCTTTCTTT

J gene: TRBJ1-6
D gene: TRBD1
V gene: TRBV12-5
clone size: few
CDR3 protein: CASANTQGRGSPLHF
CDR3 DNA: TGTGCTAGTGCAAATACACAGGGGAGGGGGTCACCCCTCCACTTT

J gene: TRBJ1-2
D gene: -
V gene: TRBV20-1
clone size: -
CDR3 protein: CSAVTGDLGGYTF
CDR3 DNA: TGCAGTGCTGTGACAGGAGACTTAGGTGGCTACACCTTC

J gene: TRBJ2-3
D gene: -
V gene: TRBV6-5
clone size: -
CDR3 protein: CASSSPPGTDTQYF
CDR3 DNA: TGTGCCAGCAGTTCCCCCCCGGGCACAGATACGCAGTATTTT

J gene: TRBJ1-5
D gene: -
V gene: TRBV28
clone size: few
CDR3 protein: CASRRDDQPQHF
CDR3 DNA: TGTGCCAGCAGAAGGGACGATCAGCCCCAGCATTTT